This T cell receptor (beta chain) was profiled in a study of T cells in Graves' hyperthyroidism and ophthalmopathy. Germline CDR1 reads SEHNR; CDR2 reads FQNEAQ (reference sequence). CDR3 length: 15 residues. The V end was cut by 1 base, the J end by 9 bases, with 16 bases between. Concerning this clonotype: Its antigen is not identified.

Study-wide points: Ophthalmopathy was distinguished from stable hyperthyroidism by 13 V-J signatures.

Patients counted as stable if ophthalmopathy did not develop within 18 months. The TCR beta CDR3 regions underwent amplification using RNA transcripts as the source. Initially, a first-round RT-PCR of the TCR CDR3 employed the HTBI primer set. Each CDR3 protein gets one entry after TCRdb re-called the multiplex PCR reads with MiXCR. The sample yields hundreds of thousands of distinct CDR3 sequences, 15% to 19% seen once. This receptor was obtained from a woman between 18 and 29 years old with Graves' hyperthyroidism. Sequenced sample: blood. The rearrangement uses TRBV7-9 and TRBJ2-1; D call uncertain. The DNA for the CDR3 is TGTGCCAGCAGCTTAGTTGGTGGTAGTCGACCTGAGCAGTTCTTC. Its translation is CASSLVGGSRPEQFF.